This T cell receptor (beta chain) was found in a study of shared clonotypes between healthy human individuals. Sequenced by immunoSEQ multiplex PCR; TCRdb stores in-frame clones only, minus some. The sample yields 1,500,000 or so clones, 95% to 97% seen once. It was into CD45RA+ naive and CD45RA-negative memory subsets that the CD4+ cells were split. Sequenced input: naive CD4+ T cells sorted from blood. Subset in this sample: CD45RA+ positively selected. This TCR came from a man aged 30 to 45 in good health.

The DNA of the CDR3 is TGTGCCAGCAGCTCACAGGGGAGTGAGACCCAGTACTTC. Protein: CASSSQGSETQYF. This chain joins TRBV11-2 and TRBJ2-5; 7 nucleotides agree with TRBD1. This CDR3 has 13 residues. Germline CDR1 reads SGHAT; CDR2 reads FQNNGV. V shed 4 bases, J shed 5 bases, and the junction held 4 bases outside the gene matches.